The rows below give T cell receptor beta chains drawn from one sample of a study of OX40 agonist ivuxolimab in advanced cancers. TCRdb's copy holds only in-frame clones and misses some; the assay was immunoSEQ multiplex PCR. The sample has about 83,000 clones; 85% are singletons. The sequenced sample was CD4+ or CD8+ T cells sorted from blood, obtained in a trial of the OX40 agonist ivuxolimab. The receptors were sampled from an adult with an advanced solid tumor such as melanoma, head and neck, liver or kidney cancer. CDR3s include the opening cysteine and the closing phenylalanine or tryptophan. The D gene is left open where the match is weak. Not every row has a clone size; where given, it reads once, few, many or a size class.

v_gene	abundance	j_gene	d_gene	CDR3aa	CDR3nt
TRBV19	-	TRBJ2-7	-	CASSIQGYEQYF	TGTGCCAGTAGTATACAGGGCTACGAGCAGTACTTC
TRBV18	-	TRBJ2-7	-	CASSPPQGIYEQYF	TGTGCCAGCTCACCACCGCAAGGAATTTACGAGCAGTACTTC
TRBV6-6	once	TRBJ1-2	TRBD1	CASRDTGDLYGYTF	TGTGCCAGCAGAGATACAGGGGATTTGTATGGCTACACCTTC
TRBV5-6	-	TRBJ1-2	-	CASSFGQSNYGYTF	TGTGCCAGCAGCTTTGGACAGTCAAACTATGGCTACACCTTC
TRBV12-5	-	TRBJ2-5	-	CASGLETGTQYF	TGTGCTAGTGGTTTGGAGACAGGGACCCAGTACTTC
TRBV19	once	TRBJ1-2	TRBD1	CASSYGTANYGYTF	TGTGCCAGTAGTTACGGGACAGCCAACTATGGCTACACCTTC
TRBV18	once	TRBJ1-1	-	CASSPPTVLESEAFF	TGTGCCAGCTCACCACCGACCGTACTGGAATCTGAAGCTTTCTTT
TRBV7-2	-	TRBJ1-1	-	CASSLVGGPNTEAFF	TGTGCCAGCAGCTTAGTGGGAGGGCCGAACACTGAAGCTTTCTTT
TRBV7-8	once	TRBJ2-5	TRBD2	CASSLFSGALQETQYF	TGTGCCAGCAGCTTATTTAGCGGGGCCCTCCAAGAGACCCAGTACTTC
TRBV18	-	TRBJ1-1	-	CASSPGVNTEAFF	TGTGCCAGCTCACCTGGGGTGAACACTGAAGCTTTCTTT
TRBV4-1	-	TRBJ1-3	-	CASSQEAASSGNTIYF	TGCGCCAGCAGCCAAGAGGCCGCCAGCTCTGGAAACACCATATATTTT
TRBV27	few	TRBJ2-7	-	CASSSQGGAYEQYF	TGTGCCAGCAGTTCTCAGGGGGGAGCCTACGAGCAGTACTTC
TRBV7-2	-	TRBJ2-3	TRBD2	CASSLSGGAGLTDTQYF	TGTGCCAGCAGCCTTAGCGGGGGGGCCGGATTGACAGATACGCAGTATTTT
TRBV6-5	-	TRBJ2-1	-	CASSYMYEQFF	TGTGCCAGCAGTTACATGTATGAGCAGTTCTTC
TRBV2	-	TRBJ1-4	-	CASSSSGLGLFF	TGTGCCAGCAGTTCGTCTGGGTTAGGCCTGTTTTTT
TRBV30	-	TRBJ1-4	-	CAWTRDNEKLFF	TGTGCCTGGACGAGGGACAATGAAAAACTGTTTTTT
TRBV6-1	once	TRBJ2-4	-	CASSRAQGIQYF	TGTGCCAGTTCCCGGGCCCAGGGCATTCAGTACTTC
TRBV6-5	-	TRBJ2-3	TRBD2	CASSYRTSGGAYTQYF	TGTGCCAGCAGTTACCGGACTAGCGGGGGGGCGTATACGCAGTATTTT
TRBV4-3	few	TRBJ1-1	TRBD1	CASSQAPQGQGYTEAFF	TGCGCCAGCAGCCAAGCCCCCCAGGGACAGGGGTACACTGAAGCTTTCTTT
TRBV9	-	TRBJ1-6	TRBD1	CASSRWTGNSPLHF	TGTGCCAGCAGCCGCTGGACAGGGAATTCACCCCTCCACTTT
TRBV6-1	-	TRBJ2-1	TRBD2	CASSESGGPPYNEQFF	TGTGCCAGCAGTGAATCGGGGGGGCCCCCCTACAATGAGCAGTTCTTC
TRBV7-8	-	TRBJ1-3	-	CASSPPQGASGNTIYF	TGTGCCAGCAGCCCCCCACAGGGAGCCTCTGGAAACACCATATATTTT
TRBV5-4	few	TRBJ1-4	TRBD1	CASSHRDRDEKLFF	TGTGCCAGCAGCCACCGGGACAGGGATGAAAAACTGTTTTTT
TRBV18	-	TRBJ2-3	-	CASSPPTSTDTQYF	TGTGCCAGCTCACCGCCTACTAGCACAGATACGCAGTATTTT
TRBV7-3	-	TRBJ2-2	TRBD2	CASSPSGGGDPTGELFF	TGTGCCAGCAGCCCGTCAGGTGGGGGGGACCCCACCGGGGAGCTGTTTTTT
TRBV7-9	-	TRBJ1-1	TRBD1	CASSPGLGQGPTEAFF	TGTGCCAGCAGCCCCGGGTTGGGACAGGGTCCCACTGAAGCTTTCTTT
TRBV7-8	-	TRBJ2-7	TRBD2	CASSFLGGGEQYF	TGTGCCAGCAGCTTCCTTGGGGGGGGAGAGCAGTACTTC
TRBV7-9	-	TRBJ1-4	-	CASGLVSGARNEKLFF	TGTGCCAGCGGCTTAGTGTCGGGGGCACGTAATGAAAAACTGTTTTTT
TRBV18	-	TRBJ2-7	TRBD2	CASSSKRGRAYEQYF	TGTGCCAGCTCAAGCAAGCGGGGGCGAGCCTACGAGCAGTACTTC
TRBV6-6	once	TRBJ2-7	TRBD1	CASSPGQGIYEQYF	TGTGCCAGCAGTCCGGGACAGGGAATTTACGAGCAGTACTTC
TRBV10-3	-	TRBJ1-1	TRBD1	CAISETGVGTEAFF	TGTGCCATCAGTGAAACAGGGGTGGGCACTGAAGCTTTCTTT
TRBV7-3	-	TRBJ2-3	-	CASSLTGGPREDTQYF	TGTGCCAGCAGCTTAACGGGGGGGCCCCGGGAAGATACGCAGTATTTT
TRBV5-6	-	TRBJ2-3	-	CASTFLDTDTQYF	TGTGCCAGCACCTTTCTAGACACAGATACGCAGTATTTT
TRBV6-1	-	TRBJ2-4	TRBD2	CASSEGRGGLAKNIQYF	TGTGCCAGCAGTGAAGGACGGGGGGGACTAGCCAAAAACATTCAGTACTTC
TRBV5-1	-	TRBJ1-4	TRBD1	CASSLGRPGGTEKLFF	TGCGCCAGCAGCTTGGGGAGGCCAGGGGGGACCGAAAAACTGTTTTTT
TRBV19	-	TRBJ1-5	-	CASKEFNQPQHF	TGTGCCAGTAAAGAGTTCAATCAGCCCCAGCATTTT
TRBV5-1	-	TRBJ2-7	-	CASSLEAALSYEQYF	TGCGCCAGCAGCTTGGAAGCAGCGCTCTCCTACGAGCAGTACTTC
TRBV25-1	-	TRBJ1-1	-	CASSGNRATEAFF	TGTGCCAGCAGTGGCAACAGGGCCACTGAAGCTTTCTTT
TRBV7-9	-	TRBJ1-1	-	CASSPKGNTEAFF	TGTGCCAGCAGTCCTAAAGGGAACACTGAAGCTTTCTTT
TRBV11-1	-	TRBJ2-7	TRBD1	CASTPGGSYEQYF	TGTGCCAGCACCCCAGGGGGCTCCTACGAGCAGTACTTC
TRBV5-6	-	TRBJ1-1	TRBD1	CASSLADRDTEAFF	TGTGCCAGCAGCTTGGCCGACAGGGATACTGAAGCTTTCTTT
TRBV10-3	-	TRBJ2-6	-	CAISEPLVAGANVLTF	TGTGCCATCAGTGAACCGTTGGTGGCCGGGGCCAACGTCCTGACTTTC
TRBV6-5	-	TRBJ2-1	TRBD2	CASSFTSGGVNEQFF	TGTGCCAGCAGTTTTACTAGCGGGGGGGTGAATGAGCAGTTCTTC
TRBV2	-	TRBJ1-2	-	CASGTGPNYGYTF	TGTGCCAGCGGCACAGGGCCTAACTATGGCTACACCTTC
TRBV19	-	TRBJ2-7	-	CASSTETGAEQYF	TGTGCCAGTAGTACAGAAACTGGGGCCGAGCAGTACTTC
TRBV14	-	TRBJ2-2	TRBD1	CASSARAGGTGELFF	TGTGCCAGCAGCGCGCGGGCAGGGGGCACCGGGGAGCTGTTTTTT
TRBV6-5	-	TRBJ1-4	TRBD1	CASSYSPGGREKLFF	TGTGCCAGCAGTTACTCGCCAGGGGGTAGAGAAAAACTGTTTTTT
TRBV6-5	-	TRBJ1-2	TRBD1	CASRYLRGHYGYTF	TGTGCCAGCAGATACTTGAGGGGGCACTATGGCTACACCTTC
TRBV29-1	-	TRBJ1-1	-	CSHNSPGTEAFF	TGCAGCCATAACAGTCCGGGGACTGAAGCTTTCTTT